The next 9 T cell receptor beta chains were all read from a single sample in a study of Graves' ophthalmopathy and Graves' hyperthyroidism. Using RNA transcripts, the TCR beta CDR3 regions were amplified. The authors performed first-round RT-PCR with HTBI primers and then a second-round multiplex PCR. TCRdb independently ran MiXCR on the multiplex PCR reads; one entry per CDR3 protein. The sample records 200,000 to 300,000 distinct CDR3 sequences, 40% to 50% being singletons. Sequenced sample: peripheral blood. The receptor source for this set is an adult man with Graves' ophthalmopathy.

There are many counts of this clonotype. The rearrangement uses TRBV2 and TRBJ2-7, with 8 bases aligning to TRBD2. Germline V gene sequence: CDR1 SNHLY, CDR2 FYNNEI. This CDR3 is 13 amino acids long. Losses at the gene ends were 5 bases for V and 0 bases for J; bases not matched to a gene: 0. This CDR3 reads CASSSGGSYEQYF. CDR3 DNA: TGTGCCAGCAGTAGCGGGGGCTCCTACGAGCAGTACTTC.

This chain connects TRBV7-9 to TRBJ1-2; D unclear. The CDR3 extends over 15 amino acids. Trimming pared 5 bases from V and 4 bases from J, leaving 17 bases between. Germline V gene data show CDR1 as SEHNR and CDR2 as FQNEAQ (reference sequence). CDR3: CASSPSGAGVYGYTF. The CDR3 DNA follows: TGTGCCAGCAGCCCCAGCGGAGCAGGAGTCTATGGCTACACCTTC.

V is TRBV20-1 and J is TRBJ2-5; 10 bases align to TRBD2. The J segment lost 5 bases and the V segment lost 6 bases, leaving 6 bases of the junction unmatched. The germline V gene has CDR1 DFQATT and CDR2 SNEGSKA (reference sequence). The length of the CDR3 is 13 residues. The DNA for the CDR3 is TGCAGTGCCGAAAGCGGGGGGGCTGAGACCCAGTACTTC. This translates into CSAESGGAETQYF.

This clonotype has only a few counts. This chain uses TRBV20-1 with TRBJ1-2, with 12 bases matching TRBD1. J was trimmed by 7 bases and V by 7 bases; bases with no gene match: 7. The CDR3 is 13 residues long. Germline loops: CDR1 DFQATT, CDR2 SNEGSKA (reference sequence). CDR3: CSGGTGGEVGYTF. CDR3 coding DNA: TGCAGTGGGGGGACAGGGGGCGAAGTTGGCTACACCTTC.

The genes are TRBV28 and TRBJ2-7, with 10 nucleotides matching TRBD1. V shed 7 bases and J 3 bases; nucleotides not matched to a gene: 6. Germline values: CDR1 MDHEN, CDR2 SYDVKM. CDR3 size: 14 residues. CDR3 bases: TGTGCCAGCACATCGGACAGGGGGAGCTACGAGCAGTACGTC. Translated: CASTSDRGSYEQYV.

In its sample, this clonotype was seen many times. The chain is built from TRBV29-1 and TRBJ1-2, with 7 positions matching TRBD1. In germline, CDR1 is SQVTM, CDR2 ANQGSEA. The J segment lost 5 bases and the V segment lost 3 bases, leaving 3 bases of the junction unmatched. The CDR3 is 12 amino acids. The CDR3 region is CSVETGRYGYTF. The CDR3 coding sequence is TGCAGCGTTGAGACAGGGAGGTATGGCTACACCTTC.

This clonotype showed up many times. The chain recombines TRBV25-1 with TRBJ1-1, with D perhaps TRBD1 (5 bases). CDR3 length: 13 amino acids. The germline V gene has CDR1 MGHDK and CDR2 SYGVNS. The V end lost 4 bases, the J end lost 2 bases, and 8 bases lay between the germline ends. This CDR3 is CASSAGTNTEAFF. CDR3 in DNA: TGTGCCAGCAGTGCGGGGACCAACACTGAAGCTTTCTTT.

This clonotype was counted a few times. V gene TRBV19 combines with J gene TRBJ1-2; D is unclear. Trimming pared 3 bases from V and 4 bases from J, leaving 9 bases between. This CDR3 has 13 amino acids. Germline CDR1 is LNHDA and CDR2 is SQIVND (reference sequence). The DNA of the CDR3 is TGTGCCAGTAGTATTAGGAACCCCTATGGCTACACCTTC. Translated: CASSIRNPYGYTF.

The chain combines TRBV20-1 with TRBJ2-5; D gene ambiguous. Germline CDR1 and CDR2: DFQATT and SNEGSKA (reference sequence). The CDR3 sequence is 14 residues long. Trimming removed 6 bases at V and 1 base at J, with 15 bases between. The CDR3 sequence: CSALGAAIQETQYF. The CDR3, as DNA: TGCAGTGCCCTCGGCGCAGCGATCCAAGAGACCCAGTACTTC.